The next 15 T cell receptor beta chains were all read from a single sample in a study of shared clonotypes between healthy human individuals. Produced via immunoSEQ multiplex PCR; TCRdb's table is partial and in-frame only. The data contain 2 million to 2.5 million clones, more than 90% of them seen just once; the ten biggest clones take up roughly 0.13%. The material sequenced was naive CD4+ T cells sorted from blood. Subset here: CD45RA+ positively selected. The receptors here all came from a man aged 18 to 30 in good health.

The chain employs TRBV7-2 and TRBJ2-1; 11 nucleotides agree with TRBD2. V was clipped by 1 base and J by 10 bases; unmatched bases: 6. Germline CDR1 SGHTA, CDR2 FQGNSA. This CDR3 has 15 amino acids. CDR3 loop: CASSLDSGRAEEQFF. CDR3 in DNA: TGTGCCAGCAGCTTAGATAGCGGGAGGGCCGAGGAGCAGTTCTTC.

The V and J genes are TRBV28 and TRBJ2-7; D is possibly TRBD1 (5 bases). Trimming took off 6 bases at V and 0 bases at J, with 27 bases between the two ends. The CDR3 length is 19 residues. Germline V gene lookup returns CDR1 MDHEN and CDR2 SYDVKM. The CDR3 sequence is CASRGPKVTGRKGSYEQYF. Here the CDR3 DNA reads TGTGCCAGCAGGGGGCCAAAGGTGACCGGTCGGAAGGGCTCCTACGAGCAGTACTTC.

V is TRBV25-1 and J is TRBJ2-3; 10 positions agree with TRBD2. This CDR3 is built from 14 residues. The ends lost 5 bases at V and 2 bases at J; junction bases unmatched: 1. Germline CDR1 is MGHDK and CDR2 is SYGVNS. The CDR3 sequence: CASSTSGVTDTQYF. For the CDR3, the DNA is TGTGCCAGCAGTACTAGCGGGGTCACAGATACGCAGTATTTT.

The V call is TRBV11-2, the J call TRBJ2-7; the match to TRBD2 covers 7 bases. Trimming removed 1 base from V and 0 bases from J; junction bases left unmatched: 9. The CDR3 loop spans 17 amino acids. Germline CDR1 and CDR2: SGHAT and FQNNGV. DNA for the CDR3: TGTGCCAGCAGCTTAGTGGCTAGCGGCTCACCCTCCTACGAGCAGTACTTC. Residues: CASSLVASGSPSYEQYF.

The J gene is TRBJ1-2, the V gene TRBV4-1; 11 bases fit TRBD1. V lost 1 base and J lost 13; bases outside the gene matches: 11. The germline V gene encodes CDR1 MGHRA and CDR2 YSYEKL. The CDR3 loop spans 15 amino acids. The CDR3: CASSQVYQDRGRVTF. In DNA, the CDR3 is TGCGCCAGCAGCCAAGTGTATCAGGACAGGGGGCGCGTCACCTTC.

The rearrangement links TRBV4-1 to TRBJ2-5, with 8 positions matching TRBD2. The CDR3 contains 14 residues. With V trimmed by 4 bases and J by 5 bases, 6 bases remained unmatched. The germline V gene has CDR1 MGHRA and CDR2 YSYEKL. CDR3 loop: CASSLGGGPETQYF. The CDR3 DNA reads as TGCGCCAGCAGCCTAGGCGGGGGGCCGGAGACCCAGTACTTC.

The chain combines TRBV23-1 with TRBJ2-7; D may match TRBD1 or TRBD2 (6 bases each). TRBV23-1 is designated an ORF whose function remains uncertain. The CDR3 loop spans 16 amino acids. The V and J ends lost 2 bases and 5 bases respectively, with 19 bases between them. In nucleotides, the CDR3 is TGCGCCAGCAGTCAAATCGTGAGGGGGGTAGGGAACGAGCAGTACTTC. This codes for CASSQIVRGVGNEQYF.

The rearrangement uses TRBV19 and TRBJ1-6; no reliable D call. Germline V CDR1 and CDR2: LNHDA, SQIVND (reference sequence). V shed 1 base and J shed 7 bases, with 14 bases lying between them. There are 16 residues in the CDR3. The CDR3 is CASSIVGGQQNSPLHF. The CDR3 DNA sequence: TGTGCCAGTAGTATAGTCGGTGGGCAGCAAAATTCACCCCTCCACTTT.

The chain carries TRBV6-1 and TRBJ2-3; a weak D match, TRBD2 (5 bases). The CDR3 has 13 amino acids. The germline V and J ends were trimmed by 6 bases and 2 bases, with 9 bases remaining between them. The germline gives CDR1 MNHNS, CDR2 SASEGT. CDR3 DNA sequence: TGTGCCAGCAGCCTCGGGAACACAGATACGCAGTATTTT. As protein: CASSLGNTDTQYF.

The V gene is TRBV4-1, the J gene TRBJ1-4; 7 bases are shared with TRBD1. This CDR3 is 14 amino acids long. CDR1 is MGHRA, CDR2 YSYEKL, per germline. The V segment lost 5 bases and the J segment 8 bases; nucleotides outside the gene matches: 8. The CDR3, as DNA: TGCGCCAGCAGCGATGACAGGGCCGGAGAAAAACTGTTTTTT. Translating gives CASSDDRAGEKLFF.

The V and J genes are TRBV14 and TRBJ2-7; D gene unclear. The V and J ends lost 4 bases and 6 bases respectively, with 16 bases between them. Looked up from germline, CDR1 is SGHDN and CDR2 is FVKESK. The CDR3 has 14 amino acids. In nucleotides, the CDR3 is TGTGCCAGCAGCCCCACTCGCGCTGGGCTCGAGCAGTACTTC. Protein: CASSPTRAGLEQYF. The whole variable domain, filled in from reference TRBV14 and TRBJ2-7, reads EAGVTQFPSHSVIEKGQTVTLRCDPISGHDNLYWYRRVMGKEIKFLLHFVKESKQDESGMPNNRFLAERTGGTYSTLKVQPAELEDSGVYFCASSPTRAGLEQYFGPGTRLTVT.

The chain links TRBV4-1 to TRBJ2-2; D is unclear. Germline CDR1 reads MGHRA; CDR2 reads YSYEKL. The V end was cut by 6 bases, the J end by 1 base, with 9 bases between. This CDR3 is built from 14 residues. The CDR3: CASSWAENTGELFF. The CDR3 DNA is TGCGCCAGCAGTTGGGCGGAGAACACCGGGGAGCTGTTTTTT.

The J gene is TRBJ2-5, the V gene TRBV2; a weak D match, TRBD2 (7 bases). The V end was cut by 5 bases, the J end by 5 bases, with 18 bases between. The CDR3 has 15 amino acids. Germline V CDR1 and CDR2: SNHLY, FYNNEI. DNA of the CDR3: TGTGCCAGCAGTTCCGACCTAGGGGGAGGGGAGACCCAGTACTTC. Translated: CASSSDLGGGETQYF.

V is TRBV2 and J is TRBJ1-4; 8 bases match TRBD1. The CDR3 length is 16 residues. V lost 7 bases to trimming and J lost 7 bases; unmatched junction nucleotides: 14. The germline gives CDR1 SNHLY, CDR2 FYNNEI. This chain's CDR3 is CASTPIDRGSGEKLFF. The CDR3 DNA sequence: TGTGCCAGCACCCCTATAGACAGGGGAAGTGGTGAAAAACTGTTTTTT.

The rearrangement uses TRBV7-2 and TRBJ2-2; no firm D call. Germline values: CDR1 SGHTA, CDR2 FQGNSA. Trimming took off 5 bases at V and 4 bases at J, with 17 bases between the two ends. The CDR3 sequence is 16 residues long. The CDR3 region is CASSRDAGKGTGELFF. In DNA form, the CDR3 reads TGTGCCAGCAGCCGCGACGCAGGAAAGGGCACCGGGGAGCTGTTTTTT.